Below are 20 T cell receptor beta chains sequenced from a single sample in a study of blood T cell repertoires in COVID-19. Profiling relied on immunoSEQ multiplex PCR, and the TCRdb table lists in-frame clones only, not all of them. Found here are around 200,000 clones, approximately 90% of them singletons; the top ten hold about 4%. Sequencing input: PBMCs or T cells enriched from blood (not recorded which). These receptors were collected from a woman in her 40s with acute COVID-19.

The chain couples TRBV7-2 to TRBJ1-2, with 9 bases fitting TRBD1. J was trimmed by 6 bases and V by 5 bases; bases with no gene match: 19. CDR3 length: 18 amino acids. Germline V CDR1 and CDR2: SGHTA, FQGNSA. As DNA, the CDR3 is TGTGCCAGCAGCGTGGGGGGGCCTGTCGGACAGGGGAGAGATGGCTACACCTTC. It yields the protein CASSVGGPVGQGRDGYTF.

The J gene is TRBJ1-1, the V gene TRBV12-3 or TRBV12-4; TRBD1 is a possible D gene (5 bases). The V and J ends lost 3 bases and 6 bases respectively, with 11 bases between them. CDR3 length equals 13 residues. The CDR3 sequence: CASSFMGLAEAFF. The CDR3 DNA reads TGTGCCAGCAGTTTCATGGGGCTCGCTGAAGCTTTCTTT.

The gene calls are TRBV10-2 and TRBJ2-7; 7 bases agree with TRBD1. V shed 2 bases, J shed 4 bases, and the junction held 5 bases outside the gene matches. The CDR3 sequence is 14 residues long. Germline V gene data show CDR1 as WSHSY and CDR2 as SAAADI. The CDR3 loop is CASSEPGQPYEQYV. Here the CDR3 DNA reads TGCGCCAGCAGTGAGCCGGGACAGCCATACGAGCAGTACGTC.

This clone was recorded once. J is TRBJ1-6 and V is TRBV18; TRBD1 matches 7 bases. CDR1 is KGHSH, CDR2 LQKENI, per germline. Trimming cost V 1 base and J 4 bases; bases outside gene matches: 4. This CDR3 contains 16 residues. CDR3 region: CASSPQGAGYNSPLHF. CDR3 in DNA: TGTGCCAGCTCACCACAGGGGGCGGGATATAATTCACCCCTCCACTTT.

This clone was picked up one time. J is TRBJ1-5 and V is TRBV4-1, with TRBD1 as a possible D gene (6 bases). With 11 bases removed from V and 5 bases from J, the gap between germline ends came to 40 bases. CDR1 is MGHRA, CDR2 YSYEKL, per germline. The CDR3 runs 21 residues. The CDR3: CAPAGEGGNWYGGCIDQPQHF. The CDR3 nucleotides read TGCGCCCCAGCAGGGGAGGGCGGGAATTGGTACGGGGGGTGCATCGATCAGCCCCAGCATTTT.

The chain couples TRBV5-5 to TRBJ1-2; TRBD1 aligns across 8 bases. Germline-derived CDR1 and CDR2 are SGHKS and YYEKEE (reference sequence). V lost 0 bases to trimming and J lost 9 bases; unmatched junction nucleotides: 10. There are 15 residues in the CDR3. CDR3 loop: CASSLGPGTGFSYTF. The CDR3 DNA reads TGTGCCAGCAGCTTGGGTCCCGGGACAGGCTTTAGCTACACCTTC. Drawing the rest from reference TRBV5-5 and TRBJ1-2, the complete variable domain is DAGVTQSPTHLIKTRGQQVTLRCSPISGHKSVSWYQQVLGQGPQFIFQYYEKEERGRGNFPDRFSARQFPNYSSELNVNALLLGDSALYLCASSLGPGTGFSYTFGSGTRLTVV.

V is TRBV11-3 and J is TRBJ1-1, with TRBD1 matching 7 bases. The junction had 6 bases not matched to a gene; V was cut back by 5 bases and J by 0 bases. The germline V gene encodes CDR1 SGHNT and CDR2 YENEEA. The CDR3 is 15 residues long. CDR3 nucleotide sequence: TGTGCCAGCAGCCCCTCGACAGGGATGAACACTGAAGCTTTCTTT. It is translated as CASSPSTGMNTEAFF.

This chain joins TRBV29-1 and TRBJ1-2, with D tentatively TRBD1 (6 bases). This CDR3 spans 11 amino acids. V was trimmed by 6 bases and J by 4 bases, leaving 9 bases between them. Germline CDR1 SQVTM, CDR2 ANQGSEA. The CDR3 DNA reads TGCAGCGTACAGGGAAGCTATGGCTACACCTTC. This gives the protein CSVQGSYGYTF.

CDR3 DNA: TGTGCCAGCCTAGGACAGGGAGTTTTCTCCACCGGGGAGCTGTTTTTT. Protein: CASLGQGVFSTGELFF. V and J are TRBV2 and TRBJ2-2; 8 nucleotides match TRBD1. V shed 8 bases, J shed 4 bases, and the junction held 12 bases outside the gene matches. The CDR3 runs to 16 residues. Per germline, CDR1 SNHLY and CDR2 FYNNEI.

CDR3 region: CASSPITGQGWEFFDEKLFF. CDR3 DNA: TGTGCCAGCAGTCCAATTACGGGACAGGGCTGGGAGTTCTTTGATGAAAAACTGTTTTTT. The chain links TRBV27 to TRBJ1-4; 9 bases line up with TRBD1. The CDR3 is 20 residues long. Germline-derived CDR1 and CDR2 are MNHEY and SMNVEV (reference sequence). V trimming: 5 bases; J trimming: 6 bases; junction bases outside the gene matches: 22.

This chain uses TRBV9 with TRBJ1-1; D possibly corresponds to TRBD1 (5 bases). The CDR3 is 15 residues long. V lost 4 bases and J lost 6, with 19 bases in between. CDR1 and CDR2 from the germline V gene are SGDLS and YYNGEE. CDR3 nucleotides: TGTGCCAGCAGCCCCCCCTTAACAGGAGTTGCTGAAGCTTTCTTT. It yields the protein CASSPPLTGVAEAFF.

This rearrangement joins TRBV19 to TRBJ1-1; possibly TRBD1 for D (6 bases). V lost 2 bases to trimming and J lost 3 bases, with 7 bases between them. Looked up from germline, CDR1 is LNHDA and CDR2 is SQIVND (reference sequence). This CDR3 is built from 13 residues. This CDR3 reads CASSIQGYTEAFF. The CDR3 DNA sequence: TGTGCCAGTAGTATACAGGGGTACACTGAAGCTTTCTTT.

The chain couples TRBV18 to TRBJ2-5; the D gene is possibly TRBD1 (5 bases). The CDR3 length is 14 residues. Germline-derived CDR1 and CDR2 are KGHSH and LQKENI. V shed 4 bases and J shed 2 bases, with 11 bases lying between them. CDR3 nucleotides: TGTGCCAGCTCACTAAAGGGGTTTCAAGAGACCCAGTACTTC. Translated, it gives CASSLKGFQETQYF.

V usage is TRBV30 and J usage is TRBJ1-2; the D is unclear. This CDR3 has 12 residues. Per the germline V gene, CDR1 is GTSNPN and CDR2 is SVGIG (reference sequence). V lost 2 bases and J 2 bases, leaving 6 bases between the germline ends. In DNA form, the CDR3 reads TGTGCCTGGAGTACAGACAACTATGGCTACACCTTC. Translated: CAWSTDNYGYTF. The full variable domain, rest sourced from reference TRBV30 and TRBJ1-2, is SQTIHQWPATLVQPVGSPLSLECTVEGTSNPNLYWYRQAAGRGLQLLFYSVGIGQISSEVPQNLSASRPQDRQFILSSKKLLLSDSGFYLCAWSTDNYGYTFGSGTRLTVV.

This clone came up once. The genes are TRBV3-1 (or the pseudogene TRBV3-2) and TRBJ1-2, with TRBD1 as a possible D gene (6 bases). Germline values: CDR1 LGHDT, CDR2 YNNKEL (reference sequence). Trimming cost V 0 bases and J 4 bases, with 27 bases left between them. This CDR3 spans 20 amino acids. The CDR3 coding sequence is TGTGCCAGCAGCCAAGAGGGCATTGTCCGCAGGGGACGATGGATCTATGGCTACACCTTC. Its translation: CASSQEGIVRRGRWIYGYTF.

The gene calls are TRBV20-1 and TRBJ2-3; D is undetermined. This CDR3 has 11 residues. CDR1 DFQATT and CDR2 SNEGSKA come from the germline V gene (reference sequence). Between the trimmed V and J ends, which lost 1 base and 5 bases, there was a span of 4 bases. CDR3 in DNA: TGCAGTGCTAGAGGCGGAGATACGCAGTATTTT. This translates into CSARGGDTQYF.

V and J are TRBV18 and TRBJ1-1, with unresolved D. CDR1 is KGHSH, CDR2 LQKENI, per germline. The germline V and J ends were trimmed by 3 bases and 0 bases, with 5 bases remaining between them. This CDR3 is 13 amino acids long. As DNA, the CDR3 is TGTGCCAGCTCACCCAGTATGAACACTGAAGCTTTCTTT. Residues: CASSPSMNTEAFF.

This rearrangement joins TRBV7-9 to TRBJ1-2; D call uncertain. V was clipped by 0 bases and J by 0 bases, with 8 bases between them. Germline assignment: CDR1 SEHNR and CDR2 FQNEAQ (reference sequence). This CDR3 is 15 amino acids long. CDR3 sequence (DNA): TGTGCCAGCAGCTTAGCGTTTCGGGCTAACTATGGCTACACCTTC. This translates into CASSLAFRANYGYTF. Looking up the rest from reference TRBV7-9 and TRBJ1-2 gives the full variable domain: DTGVSQNPRHKITKRGQNVTFRCDPISEHNRLYWYRQTLGQGPEFLTYFQNEAQLEKSRLLSDRFSAERPKGSFSTLEIQRTEQGDSAMYLCASSLAFRANYGYTFGSGTRLTVV.

This chain connects TRBV6-5 to TRBJ1-2, with 7 positions matching TRBD1. J lost 6 bases, V lost 6 bases, and 13 bases had no gene match. The CDR3 has 15 amino acids. The germline V gene encodes CDR1 MNHEY and CDR2 SVGAGI. CDR3: CASSPGNRQGNGYTF. The CDR3 bases are TGTGCCAGCAGCCCGGGGAATCGACAGGGCAATGGCTACACCTTC.

J is TRBJ1-2 and V is TRBV10-2, with unresolved D. Germline V lookup: CDR1 WSHSY, CDR2 SAAADI. The length of the CDR3 is 11 residues. V gave up 5 bases and J gave up 6 bases, with 7 bases separating them. The CDR3 reads CASSQSDGYTF. The CDR3 coding sequence is TGCGCCAGCAGTCAATCAGATGGCTACACCTTC.